A selection of T cell receptor beta chains follows, all from one sample in a study of T cells in Graves' hyperthyroidism and ophthalmopathy. A single record per CDR3 protein comes from TCRdb applying MiXCR to the multiplex PCR reads. This table holds hundreds of thousands of distinct CDR3 sequences, roughly 37% found once. Specimen: blood. The receptors come from a man younger than 30 with Graves' hyperthyroidism. CDR3s include the opening cysteine and the closing phenylalanine or tryptophan. A D gene is named only where the DNA matches it firmly. Only part of the rows carry a size: once, few, many, or a class if the clone is expanded.

15	TRBD2	TRBV7-8	few	TRBJ2-7	TGTGCCAGCAGCTCTCCGACTAGCGGGAGAGGCGAGCAGTACTTC	CASSSPTSGRGEQYF
15	TRBD1	TRBV7-8	many	TRBJ1-1	TGTGCCAGCAGCTTCTACGACAGGGGGAACACTGAAGCTTTCTTT	CASSFYDRGNTEAFF
14	.	TRBV14	.	TRBJ1-1	TGTGCCAGCAGCCCCTCTAACATGAACACTGAAGCTTTCTTT	CASSPSNMNTEAFF
14	TRBD1	TRBV10-1	many	TRBJ1-6	TGCGCCAGCCAGGGACAGGCCGGGAATTCACCCCTCCACTTT	CASQGQAGNSPLHF
17	.	TRBV2	.	TRBJ2-6	TGTGCCAGCAGTACCCAGCAGGGGCCCTCTGGGGCCAACGTCCTGACTTTC	CASSTQQGPSGANVLTF
19	.	TRBV13	.	TRBJ2-6	TGTGCCAGCAGCCAGGGCCAATGGGGATCGGGGTCTGGGGCCAACGTCCTGACTTTC	CASSQGQWGSGSGANVLTF
16	.	TRBV7-2	.	TRBJ1-3	TGTGCCAGCAGTCCGGCGGGACGGTTCTCTGGAAACACCATATATTTT	CASSPAGRFSGNTIYF
14	.	TRBV20-1	.	TRBJ2-7	TGCAGTGCTAGAGTCTGGGACACTCTCTACGAGCAGTACTTC	CSARVWDTLYEQYF
17	.	TRBV5-1	few	TRBJ2-6	TGCGCCAGCAGGGTGGCGGCCTCCCGCTCTGGGGCCAACGTCCTGACTTTC	CASRVAASRSGANVLTF
16	.	TRBV29-1	.	TRBJ2-6	TGCAGCGTTGCAGAGACGGACTCCCCTGGGGCCAACGTCCTGACTTTC	CSVAETDSPGANVLTF
16	.	TRBV19	many	TRBJ1-5	TGTGCCAGTAGTACAATACGTGGGCAGGGAAATCAGCCCCAGCATTTT	CASSTIRGQGNQPQHF
17	.	TRBV12-3/TRBV12-4	.	TRBJ1-1	TGTGCCAGCAGTTTACGGCTGTACGAACGCCCGGGCACTGAAGCTTTCTTT	CASSLRLYERPGTEAFF
13	.	TRBV29-1	.	TRBJ2-7	TGCAGCGTTGTTGCAGGAGACTCCTACGAGCAGTACTTC	CSVVAGDSYEQYF
11	.	TRBV10-3	.	TRBJ1-5	TGTGCCGGCAGTAGAGGGCAGCCCCAGCATTTT	CAGSRGQPQHF
13	.	TRBV19	.	TRBJ2-7	TGTGCCAGTAGTCTTCGAAAGGGTAGCGAGCAGTACTTC	CASSLRKGSEQYF
12	.	TRBV2	.	TRBJ1-5	TGTGCCAGCAGTGGAGGCGGGTGGCACGAGCATTTT	CASSGGGWHEHF
17	TRBD2	TRBV9	.	TRBJ2-2	TGTGCCAGCAGCCCCTTACCAGCGGGAGTGAACACCGGGGAGCTGTTTTTT	CASSPLPAGVNTGELFF
16	TRBD1	TRBV7-2	.	TRBJ1-2	TGCGCCAGCAGCCAAGCGGGGACAGCAACTAACTATGGCTACACCTTC	CASSQAGTATNYGYTF
15	.	TRBV10-3	.	TRBJ2-2	TGTGCCAGCAGTGTTTGGGGGCTCTTGACCGGGGAGCTGTTTTTT	CASSVWGLLTGELFF
14	.	TRBV10-3	many	TRBJ1-6	TGTGCCATCAGTGGGGGTGCGTATAATTCACCCCTCCACTTT	CAISGGAYNSPLHF
15	.	TRBV10-2	many	TRBJ1-4	TGCGCCAGCAGAGCCGGTCCCGCAACTAATGAAAAACTGTTTTTT	CASRAGPATNEKLFF
15	.	TRBV19	few	TRBJ2-2	TGTGCCAGTAGTATAGAGGGGTCTTACACCGGGGAGCTGTTTTTT	CASSIEGSYTGELFF
14	.	TRBV9	few	TRBJ2-7	TGTGCCAGCAGCGTAAGGACCAACAACTACGAGCAGTACTTC	CASSVRTNNYEQYF
20	.	TRBV7-8	.	TRBJ2-2	TGTGCCAGCAGCGCACCGCGACGTCCGGCCCGCGAACACCGGGGAGCTGAGCTGTTTTTT	CASSAPRRPAREHRGAELFF
11	.	TRBV7-9	.	TRBJ2-1	TGTGCCAGCAGCTTGAAGCGGCGGCAGTTCTTC	CASSLKRRQFF
14	.	TRBV10-3	many	TRBJ1-5	TGTGCCATCAGGAGTCACAATAGCAATCAGCCCCAGCATTTT	CAIRSHNSNQPQHF
13	TRBD1	TRBV29-1	.	TRBJ2-7	TGCAGCCCGGGACAGGGAAGGAGATACGAGCAGTACTTC	CSPGQGRRYEQYF
15	TRBD1	TRBV12-3/TRBV12-4	.	TRBJ1-5	TGTGCCAGCAGCCTGAGACAGGGAAGAATCATGCCCCAGCATTTT	CASSLRQGRIMPQHF
15	.	TRBV7-6	many	TRBJ2-5	TGTGCCAGCAGCAAGGGGGCGGGGACAGCAGAGACCCAGTACTTC	CASSKGAGTAETQYF
16	.	TRBV25-1	many	TRBJ2-5	TGTGCCAGCAGTGAAGGGTCGGCTAGCGCGTCAGAGACCCAGTACTTC	CASSEGSASASETQYF
13	TRBD1	TRBV7-2	.	TRBJ2-5	TGTGCCAGCAGCTTTGACAGGGAAGGGACCCAGTACTTC	CASSFDREGTQYF
15	TRBD1	TRBV7-2	.	TRBJ2-7	TGTGCCAGCAGCATGGGACAGGGGGGTTCCAATGAGCAGTACTTC	CASSMGQGGSNEQYF